The 9 T cell receptor beta chains below all came from one sample that was sequenced in a study of blood T cell repertoires in COVID-19. Produced via immunoSEQ multiplex PCR; TCRdb's table is partial and in-frame only. The data show 300,000 to 400,000 clones, approximately 83% seen once. Sequenced: PBMCs or T cells enriched from blood (not recorded which). These receptors originate from a woman aged 40 to 49 with acute COVID-19.

A single count supports this clone. The V and J genes are TRBV11-3 and TRBJ2-3; 8 bases line up with TRBD1. CDR3 length: 16 amino acids. V dropped 5 bases and J dropped 0; count of bases not matched to a gene: 7. The germline CDR1 and CDR2 sequences are SGHNT and YENEEA. The CDR3 DNA sequence: TGTGCCAGCAGCCCCGGACAGGGTTTGAGCACAGATACGCAGTATTTT. Translated: CASSPGQGLSTDTQYF. Drawing the rest from reference TRBV11-3 and TRBJ2-3, the complete variable domain is EAGVVQSPRYKIIEKKQPVAFWCNPISGHNTLYWYLQNLGQGPELLIRYENEEAVDDSQLPKDRFSAERLKGVDSTLKIQPAELGDSAVYLCASSPGQGLSTDTQYFGPGTRLTVL.

This clone came up once. The V and J genes are TRBV5-6 and TRBJ1-6; possibly TRBD1 for D (6 bases). V lost 4 bases, J lost 5 bases, and 10 bases lay in between. Germline CDR1 and CDR2: SGHDT and YYEEEE. The CDR3 spans 14 residues. The CDR3 nucleotides are TGTGCCAGCAGCCCCGGGACAAATAATTCACCCCTCCACTTT. Amino acids: CASSPGTNNSPLHF.

In nucleotides, the CDR3 is TGTGCCAGCAGCTTGGGAACAGGGTACACTGAAGCTTTCTTT. The encoded protein is CASSLGTGYTEAFF. The genes are TRBV7-2 and TRBJ1-1; weak D call: TRBD1 (6 bases). V dropped 3 bases and J dropped 3 bases, with 11 bases sitting between them. The CDR3 is 14 residues long. Germline assignment: CDR1 SGHTA and CDR2 FQGNSA.

The chain has TRBV18 and TRBJ2-3; 13 bases match TRBD2. The CDR3 has 18 amino acids. The germline V gene encodes CDR1 KGHSH and CDR2 LQKENI. V shed 0 bases, J shed 4 bases, and the junction held 7 bases outside the gene matches. The CDR3 DNA follows: TGTGCCAGCTCACCACCTCAACTAGCGGGAGGGTATGCAGATACGCAGTATTTT. This translates into CASSPPQLAGGYADTQYF.

The V gene is TRBV7-2, the J gene TRBJ1-3; 8 bases are a match to TRBD1. The CDR3 covers 17 residues. Per the germline V gene, CDR1 is SGHTA and CDR2 is FQGNSA. V trimming: 5 bases; J trimming: 2 bases; junction bases outside the gene matches: 11. CDR3 sequence reads: CASSLGTGLSTGNTIYF. CDR3 in DNA: TGTGCCAGCAGCCTGGGGACAGGTCTGAGCACTGGAAACACCATATATTTT.

In its sample, this clone was seen a few times. The chain employs TRBV10-3 and TRBJ2-7, with TRBD2 as a possible D gene (6 bases). This CDR3 contains 14 residues. Germline assignment: CDR1 ENHRY and CDR2 SYGVKD. V was pared by 4 bases and J by 2 bases, with 12 bases between. The CDR3 DNA reads as TGTGCCATCAGTGTGGGGGACTTCCCCTACGAGCAGTACTTC. It yields the protein CAISVGDFPYEQYF.

The chain is built from TRBV7-2 and TRBJ1-5; D not resolved. Germline V gives CDR1 SGHTA, CDR2 FQGNSA. This CDR3 is 13 amino acids long. V lost 5 bases and J 0 bases, leaving 5 bases between the germline ends. This CDR3 is CASSRDSNQPQHF. The CDR3 region has the DNA TGTGCCAGCAGCCGAGATAGCAATCAGCCCCAGCATTTT.

The sample holds one count of this clone. The chain joins TRBV24-1 to TRBJ2-1; possibly TRBD2 for D (5 bases). V lost 5 bases and J 0 bases, leaving 13 bases between the germline ends. Germline CDR1 reads KGHDR; CDR2 reads SFDVKD. CDR3 length: 16 residues. The CDR3 loop reads CATSGRLTSSYNEQFF. In DNA, the CDR3 is TGTGCCACCAGTGGAAGACTAACGAGCTCCTACAATGAGCAGTTCTTC.

This clone has more than one count but fewer than ten. The chain carries TRBV15 and TRBJ1-2; 7 nucleotides line up with TRBD1. CDR3 length equals 15 residues. V lost 0 bases and J lost 8; bases outside the gene matches: 9. Germline CDR1 LNHNV, CDR2 YYDKDF (reference sequence). This chain's CDR3 is CATSRDSGGLMGYTF. DNA for the CDR3: TGTGCCACCAGCAGAGATTCAGGGGGTCTGATGGGCTACACCTTC.